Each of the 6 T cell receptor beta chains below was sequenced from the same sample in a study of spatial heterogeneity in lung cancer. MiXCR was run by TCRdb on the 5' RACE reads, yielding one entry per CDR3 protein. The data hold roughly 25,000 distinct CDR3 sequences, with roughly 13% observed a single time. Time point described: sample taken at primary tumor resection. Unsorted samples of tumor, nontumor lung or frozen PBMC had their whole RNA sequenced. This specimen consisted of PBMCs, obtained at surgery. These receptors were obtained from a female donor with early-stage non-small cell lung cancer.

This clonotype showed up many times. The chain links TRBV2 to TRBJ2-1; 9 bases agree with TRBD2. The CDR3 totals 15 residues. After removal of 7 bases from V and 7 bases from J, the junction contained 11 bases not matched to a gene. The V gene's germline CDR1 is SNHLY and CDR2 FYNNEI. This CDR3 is CASTGTSSFLNEQFF. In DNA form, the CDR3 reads TGTGCCAGCACCGGGACTAGCTCCTTCCTAAATGAGCAGTTCTTC.

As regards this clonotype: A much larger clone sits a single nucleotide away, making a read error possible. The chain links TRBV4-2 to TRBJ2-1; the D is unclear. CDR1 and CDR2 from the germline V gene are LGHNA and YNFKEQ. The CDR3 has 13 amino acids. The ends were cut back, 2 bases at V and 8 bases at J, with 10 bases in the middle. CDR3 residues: CASSQTQFDEQFF. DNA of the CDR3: TGTGCCAGCAGCCAAACCCAGTTCGATGAGCAGTTCTTC.

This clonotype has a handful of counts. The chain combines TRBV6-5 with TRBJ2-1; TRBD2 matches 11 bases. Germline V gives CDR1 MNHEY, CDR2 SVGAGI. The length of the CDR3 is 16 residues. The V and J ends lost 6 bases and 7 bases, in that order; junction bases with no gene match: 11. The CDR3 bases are TGTGCCAGCAGCCCGAAACTAGCGGGAGCTAGAAATGAGCAGTTCTTC. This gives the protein CASSPKLAGARNEQFF.

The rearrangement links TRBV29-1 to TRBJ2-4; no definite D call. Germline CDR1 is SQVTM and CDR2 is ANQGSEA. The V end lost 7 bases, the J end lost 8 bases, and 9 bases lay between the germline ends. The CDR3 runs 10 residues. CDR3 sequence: CSGKLDIQYF. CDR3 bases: TGCAGCGGGAAGTTAGACATTCAGTACTTC.

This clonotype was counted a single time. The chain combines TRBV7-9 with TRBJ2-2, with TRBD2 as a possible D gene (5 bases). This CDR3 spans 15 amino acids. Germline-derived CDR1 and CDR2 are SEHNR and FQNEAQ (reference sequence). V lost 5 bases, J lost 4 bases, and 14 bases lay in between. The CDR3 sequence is CASSPRSGSTGELFF. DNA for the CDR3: TGTGCCAGCAGCCCACGTTCGGGAAGCACCGGGGAGCTGTTTTTT. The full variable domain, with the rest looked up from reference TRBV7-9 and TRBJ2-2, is DTGVSQNPRHKITKRGQNVTFRCDPISEHNRLYWYRQTLGQGPEFLTYFQNEAQLEKSRLLSDRFSAERPKGSFSTLEIQRTEQGDSAMYLCASSPRSGSTGELFFGEGSRLTVL.

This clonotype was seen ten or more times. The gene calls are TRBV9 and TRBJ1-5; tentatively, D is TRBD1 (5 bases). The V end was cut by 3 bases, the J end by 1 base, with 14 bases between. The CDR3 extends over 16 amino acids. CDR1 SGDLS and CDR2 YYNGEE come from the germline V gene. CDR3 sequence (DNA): TGTGCCAGCAGCGCCCAGGACAACTTAAGCAATCAGCCCCAGCATTTT. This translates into CASSAQDNLSNQPQHF.